What follows describes a single T cell receptor beta chain. One end of the junction does not line up with germline, which may come from a read error. The entry originates in a study of blood T cell repertoires in COVID-19. Study context: In each case, the material was cDNA or gDNA derived from T cells, B-cell-depleted T cells, or PBMCs.

Source study methods: For nucleated cells, counts were estimated from reference gene primer amplification. TCRdb's copy holds only in-frame clones and misses some; the assay was immunoSEQ multiplex PCR. That table gives V, J and clone size, and the DNA gave D and trimming. This table holds approximately 400,000 clones, 88% found once. The CDR3 runs to 13 residues. Germline lookup yields CDR1 SSHAT and CDR2 FNYEAQ (reference sequence). The sequence derives from a woman under 30 who had recovered from COVID-19. Material: PBMCs or T cells enriched from blood (not recorded which). The chain combines TRBV7-7 with TRBJ2-7, with D perhaps matching TRBD1 (7 bases). CDR3 sequence (DNA): TGTGCTAGCAGCTTAGACCAGGGGGAGGTGCAGTACTTC. It translates to CASSLDQGEVQYF.